This T cell receptor beta chain was found in a study of cytomegalovirus exposure and HLA in healthy donors. Primers included in the PCR were 60 Vbeta and 13 Jbeta primers. TCRdb's copy holds only in-frame clones and misses some; the assay was immunoSEQ multiplex PCR. The data hold about 140,000 clones, with about three quarters observed a single time. Likely unrecorded immune exposures existed in these nominally healthy donors. This CDR3 is built from 14 residues. Germline lookup yields CDR1 MNHEY and CDR2 SMNVEV (reference sequence). Trimming removed 4 bases from V and 4 bases from J; junction bases left unmatched: 6. Concerning this clone: The antigen is unknown.

Study findings and constraints: Data from an earlier analysis indicated that most TCR beta V segments were productive either about 87% or about 30% of the time. As immune exposure information, only CMV serostatus was available.

Sequenced sample: PBMCs. The TCR originated in a male donor in good health and CMV-seronegative. The V call is TRBV27, the J call TRBJ1-1; 7 positions agree with TRBD1. The DNA for the CDR3 is TGTGCCAGCAGTTCCCCGTCAGGGGGCACTGAAGCTTTCTTT. The encoded protein is CASSSPSGGTEAFF.